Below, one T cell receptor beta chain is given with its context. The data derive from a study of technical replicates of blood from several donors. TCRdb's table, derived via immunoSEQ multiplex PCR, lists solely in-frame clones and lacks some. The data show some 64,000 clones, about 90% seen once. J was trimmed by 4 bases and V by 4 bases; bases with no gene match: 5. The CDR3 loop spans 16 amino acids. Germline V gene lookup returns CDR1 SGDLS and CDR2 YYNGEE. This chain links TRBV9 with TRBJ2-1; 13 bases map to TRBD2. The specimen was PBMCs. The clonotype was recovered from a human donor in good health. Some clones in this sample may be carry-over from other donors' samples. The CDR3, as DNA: TGTGCCAGCAGCCCCAGACTAGCGGGAGGATACAATGAGCAGTTCTTC. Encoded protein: CASSPRLAGGYNEQFF.